The entry that follows covers one T cell receptor beta chain sequence. The specificity of this receptor is unknown. The record has no base qualities; no much larger clone is one base away. These data belong to a study of persistence of HIV-infected CD4 T cells (TCRdb year 2020). General notes on the study: Participants had been on suppressive ART for a median of about eight years. For the TCR cluster analysis across participants, 8 or 9 participants were included for CMV and about seven participants for Gag. The clonality of all cells in each sorted population was measured by TCRbeta sequencing, and the clonality of infected cells was measured by proviral sequencing. Anti-CD3/anti-CD28 stimulation activated a higher proportion of cells, with a lower memory fraction, than antigen stimulation. Peripheral blood samples of up to about 180 mL were taken at multiple time points, with the exception of a couple of participants who underwent leukapheresis at a single time point. The study isolated CMV- and HIV-1 Gag-responding CD4+ T cells from ART-treated individuals to examine antigen-driven clonal expansion of HIV-1-infected cells.

Study-wide findings and limitations: Degenerate expanded CDR3beta sequences were enriched in antigen-responding cells, suggesting convergent selection of CD4+ responses to CMV and Gag. Restriction of bulk TCR analyses to the rare CMV-responding cells that actually carried HIV-1 proviruses was not possible. Only a small number of individuals took part in the study, and only a limited range of antigens was tested. TCR oligoclonality correlated with proviral oligoclonality within the same sorted populations. TCRbeta richness in CMV- and Gag-responding cells was significantly lower than in anti-CD3/anti-CD28-responding cells; CMV-responding cells had higher oligoclonality than CD3/CD28-stimulated and Gag-responding cells.

CDR1 and CDR2, per the germline V gene (reference sequence), are SGHAT and FQDESV. The CDR3 holds 13 amino acids from the cysteine to the phenylalanine. The CDR3 DNA has 39 bases and is translated from base 1. The germline V and J ends show losses of 5 bases and 4 bases respectively, and no gene match explains 2 bases of the junction. TCRbeta repertoires were sequenced from genomic DNA with the immunoSEQ hsTCRB assay version 4 in survey mode. Genomic DNA was diluted to around 9.2 ng/uL, using up to 1 ug per sample for TCRbeta sequencing. As for how the authors treated the data: TCRbeta data were analyzed in ImmunoSeq Analyzer 3.0, with diversity computed on productive nucleotide rearrangements. The improved Chao index was used to estimate lower-bound TCR diversity, and the Gini coefficient was used to estimate clonality using the Immunarch R package. When different nucleotide rearrangements encoded the same CDR3beta amino acid sequence, each rearrangement was treated as a distinct clonotype. Differential abundance analysis identified TCRbeta sequences significantly enriched in antigen-responding cells relative to anti-CD3/anti-CD28-activated cells. Using predicted peptide-MHC specificity as the basis, GLIPH2 grouped TCRs into clusters, both for each participant individually and for the merged data sets that combined participants. TCRdb obtained this table from immuneACCESS and retained in-frame rearrangements with V and J assigned. These tables miss some clones; where compared with another copy, unresolved V genes account for less than half of the shortfall, and the remainder is unexplained. Clonal size and the V and J genes are those of that table, whereas D and trimming came from the DNA. The sample table holds 43,000 or so clones, of which roughly nine tenths were seen once. In total, the top ten clones hold just over 1% of the sample.

Per the publication, the treatment or condition label means: suppressive antiretroviral therapy. As a nonspecific positive control representing the CD4+ T cell repertoire, the cells were stimulated with anti-CD3/anti-CD28 magnetic beads. Responding CD4+ T cells were sorted by upregulation of both CD40 ligand and CD69. Participants were HIV-1-infected adults who started suppressive ART during chronic infection. For at least 4 years, the participants' plasma HIV-1 RNA had been undetectable, below 50 copies/mL. To be included, a participant needed positive CMV serology and a CD4+ T cell count above 400 cells/uL. Before stimulation, PBMCs were isolated using density centrifugation and depleted of CD8+ T cells. For roughly 18 hours, CD8-depleted PBMCs were stimulated with anti-CD28/CD49d costimulation, a CD40-blocking antibody, and enfuvirtide, which was added to prevent new infections. Cells were sorted on a Beckman Coulter MoFlo Legacy or XDP sorter, with propidium iodide excluding dead cells. Genomic DNA was extracted with the QIAamp DNA Mini Kit for samples above one million cells, otherwise with the Quick-DNA Microprep Kit.

The sequence derives from an adult man with HIV who was CMV-seropositive. In this chain, TRBV11-1 is recombined with TRBJ1-1; TRBD1 lines up with 9 middle nucleotides. The sample here was CD4+ T cells sorted from PBMCs after roughly 20-hour stimulation, taken from a patient who received antiretroviral therapy. The cell subset or site label corresponds to: CD40L+CD69+ CD4 T cells responding to anti-CD3/anti-CD28 beads, representing the overall repertoire. The CDR3 region has the sequence CASSKTGGTEAFF. The nucleotide sequence reads TGTGCCAGCAGCAAGACAGGGGGCACTGAAGCTTTCTTT.